Following are 19 T cell receptor beta chains from one sample sequenced in a study of shared clonotypes between healthy human individuals. The data were produced by immunoSEQ multiplex PCR, yet TCRdb's version contains in-frame clones alone and is incomplete. The table lists around 2.5 million clones, 93% of them singletons. Sample: naive CD4+ T cells from PBMCs. Subset given: CD45RA+ positively selected. The origin of the receptors is a man younger than 35 in good health. Some clones in this sample may be carry-over from other donors' samples.

This clone was seen a single time. CDR3 sequence reads: CASSSTNSYNEQFF. The CDR3 region has the DNA TGCGCCAGCAGCTCTACTAACTCCTACAATGAGCAGTTCTTC. This chain uses TRBV5-1 with TRBJ2-1; D uncertain. The CDR3 has 14 residues. In germline, CDR1 is SGHRS, CDR2 YFSETQ. The V end lost 3 bases, the J end lost 0 bases, and 7 bases lay between the germline ends.

This clone was counted a single time. This chain connects TRBV7-9 to TRBJ2-7; TRBD2 aligns across 7 bases. Germline V gene lookup returns CDR1 SEHNR and CDR2 FQNEAQ (reference sequence). J was trimmed by 2 bases and V by 5 bases; bases with no gene match: 3. CDR3 size: 13 residues. CDR3 in amino acids: CASSSGTTYEQYF. CDR3 nucleotide sequence: TGTGCCAGCAGCAGCGGGACTACCTACGAGCAGTACTTC.

Points on this clone: The sample contains more than one DNA sequence encoding this CDR3. The V and J genes are TRBV9 and TRBJ1-1; D gene unclear. CDR1 and CDR2 from the germline V gene are SGDLS and YYNGEE. V shed 4 bases and J shed 0 bases, with 4 bases lying between them. The CDR3 runs 12 residues. The DNA of the CDR3 is TGTGCCAGCAGCCCAATGAACACTGAAGCTTTCTTT. Translation: CASSPMNTEAFF.

This chain links TRBV18 with TRBJ2-7, with 9 bases fitting TRBD1. With 0 bases clipped from V and 4 bases from J, the junction kept 7 bases outside the gene matches. Germline assignment: CDR1 KGHSH and CDR2 LQKENI. CDR3 length: 16 amino acids. The CDR3 sequence is CASSPPGQGRGYEQYF. CDR3 coding DNA: TGTGCCAGCTCACCACCGGGACAGGGTCGGGGTTACGAGCAGTACTTC.

The chain joins TRBV7-3 to TRBJ2-3, with D possibly TRBD1 on 6 matching bases. The ends were cut back, 6 bases at V and 4 bases at J, with 14 bases in the middle. The CDR3 spans 14 residues. From germline, CDR1 is SGHTA and CDR2 FQGTGA. The DNA of the CDR3 is TGTGCCAGCAGACAGACAGGATGGTCAGATACGCAGTATTTT. Translation gives CASRQTGWSDTQYF.

The gene calls are TRBV28 and TRBJ1-1, with TRBD1 identical over 7 bases. Germline CDR1 reads MDHEN; CDR2 reads SYDVKM. V shed 5 bases, J shed 4 bases, and the junction held 10 bases outside the gene matches. This CDR3 has 15 amino acids. The CDR3 spells CASSPPSRGTTEAFF. The DNA of the CDR3 is TGTGCCAGCAGTCCGCCCAGCAGGGGGACCACTGAAGCTTTCTTT. The whole variable domain, remainder taken from reference TRBV28 and TRBJ1-1, is DVKVTQSSRYLVKRTGEKVFLECVQDMDHENMFWYRQDPGLGLRLIYFSYDVKMKEKGDIPEGYSVSREKKERFSLILESASTNQTSMYLCASSPPSRGTTEAFFGQGTRLTVV.

The chain has TRBV28 and TRBJ2-1; 10 nucleotides line up with TRBD2. CDR1 and CDR2 from the germline V gene are MDHEN and SYDVKM. V dropped 8 bases and J dropped 2; count of bases not matched to a gene: 9. This CDR3 has 16 residues. In DNA, the CDR3 is TGTGCCAGCCTGACTAGCGGGCCTATCGCCTACAATGAGCAGTTCTTC. Translated: CASLTSGPIAYNEQFF. Variable domain in full (rest from reference TRBV28 and TRBJ2-1): DVKVTQSSRYLVKRTGEKVFLECVQDMDHENMFWYRQDPGLGLRLIYFSYDVKMKEKGDIPEGYSVSREKKERFSLILESASTNQTSMYLCASLTSGPIAYNEQFFGPGTRLTVL.

The chain employs TRBV6-5 and TRBJ1-2; D is perhaps TRBD1 (6 bases). CDR3 length: 15 amino acids. Trimming took 0 bases from V and 6 from J, leaving 14 bases between them. Per germline, CDR1 MNHEY and CDR2 SVGAGI. The CDR3 sequence is CASSYSSGGADGYTF. Written as DNA, the CDR3 is TGTGCCAGCAGTTACTCGTCGGGGGGCGCGGATGGCTACACCTTC.

The DNA for the CDR3 is TGCGCCAGCAGCCTGGGACAGGGGTCGGCTGAGCAGTTCTTC. Translation gives CASSLGQGSAEQFF. J is TRBJ2-1 and V is TRBV4-3, with TRBD1 matching over 10 bases. The ends lost 4 bases at V and 9 bases at J; junction bases unmatched: 6. Germline lookup yields CDR1 LGHNA and CDR2 YSLEER. The CDR3 contains 14 residues.

This clone appeared a single time. The rearrangement joins TRBV5-6 to TRBJ2-3, with 9 bases lining up with TRBD2. Looked up from germline, CDR1 is SGHDT and CDR2 is YYEEEE. The CDR3 has 16 residues. Trimming removed 0 bases from V and 10 bases from J; junction bases left unmatched: 12. The CDR3 loop is CASSLVGSGSGDPQYF. The CDR3 DNA follows: TGTGCCAGCAGCTTGGTTGGTAGCGGGAGTGGGGACCCGCAGTATTTT.

The chain couples TRBV2 to TRBJ2-3, with 10 bases lining up with TRBD2. Per the germline V gene, CDR1 is SNHLY and CDR2 is FYNNEI. This CDR3 spans 17 amino acids. The V segment lost 7 bases and the J segment 6 bases; nucleotides outside the gene matches: 16. The CDR3 bases are TGTGCCAGCAAGCGGGGGGGACACCGGGCCCCAGCGGATACGCAGTATTTT. It translates to CASKRGGHRAPADTQYF.

The CDR3 loop is CASSSGGWTDTQYF. The CDR3 region has the DNA TGTGCCAGCAGCTCAGGGGGCTGGACAGATACGCAGTATTTT. V usage is TRBV11-3 and J usage is TRBJ2-3; 8 nucleotides line up with TRBD1. V was pared by 4 bases and J by 3 bases, with 3 bases of the junction left unmatched. The CDR3 covers 14 residues. Germline V lookup: CDR1 SGHNT, CDR2 YENEEA.

The gene calls are TRBV14 and TRBJ1-4; perhaps TRBD1 as D (6 bases). The germline V and J ends were trimmed by 1 base and 6 bases, with 21 bases remaining between them. CDR3 size: 18 residues. Germline V CDR1 and CDR2: SGHDN, FVKESK. The CDR3 coding sequence is TGTGCCAGCAGCCAAGTAATAACTCGGGACAAGTCAGATGAAAAACTGTTTTTT. It translates to CASSQVITRDKSDEKLFF.

The chain recombines TRBV15 with TRBJ2-3; TRBD1 matches at 8 bases. The CDR3 extends over 15 amino acids. Germline trimming cut 5 bases from V and 7 bases from J; bases unmatched to any gene: 11. CDR1 is LNHNV, CDR2 YYDKDF, per germline (reference sequence). The CDR3 is CATSSGGRGPNTQYF. CDR3 bases: TGTGCCACCAGCTCCGGTGGCAGGGGGCCCAATACGCAGTATTTT.

This chain uses TRBV18 with TRBJ2-5, with TRBD2 identical over 7 bases. V lost 8 bases to trimming and J lost 5 bases; unmatched junction nucleotides: 8. In germline, CDR1 is KGHSH, CDR2 LQKENI. This CDR3 has 13 amino acids. Here the CDR3 DNA reads TGTGCCAGCCCTCTAACTAGCGAGGAGACCCAGTACTTC. It specifies CASPLTSEETQYF. Using reference TRBV18 and TRBJ2-5 for the parts outside the CDR3, the full variable domain is NAGVMQNPRHLVRRRGQEARLRCSPMKGHSHVYWYRQLPEEGLKFMVYLQKENIIDESGMPKERFSAEFPKEGPSILRIQQVVRGDSAAYFCASPLTSEETQYFGPGTRLLVL.

This rearrangement joins TRBV28 to TRBJ1-4, with 10 bases fitting TRBD1. V trimming: 6 bases; J trimming: 4 bases; junction bases outside the gene matches: 5. Germline loops: CDR1 MDHEN, CDR2 SYDVKM. This CDR3 is 15 amino acids long. The CDR3 here is CASRPGQGYNEKLFF. The CDR3 nucleotides read TGTGCCAGCAGGCCGGGACAGGGGTATAATGAAAAACTGTTTTTT.

The gene calls are TRBV7-9 and TRBJ2-7; weak D call: TRBD1 (6 bases). CDR1 and CDR2 from the germline V gene are SEHNR and FQNEAQ (reference sequence). V shed 6 bases and J shed 2 bases, with 14 bases lying between them. The CDR3 totals 14 residues. The DNA for the CDR3 is TGTGCCAGCAGTACTCACGGGACACCCTACGAGCAGTACTTC. This codes for CASSTHGTPYEQYF. The variable domain in full, with the rest retrieved from reference TRBV7-9 and TRBJ2-7, is DTGVSQNPRHKITKRGQNVTFRCDPISEHNRLYWYRQTLGQGPEFLTYFQNEAQLEKSRLLSDRFSAERPKGSFSTLEIQRTEQGDSAMYLCASSTHGTPYEQYFGPGTRLTVT.

V gene TRBV10-2 combines with J gene TRBJ2-7; D gene unclear. Trimming stripped 7 bases from V and 0 bases from J, with 13 bases between. Looked up from germline, CDR1 is WSHSY and CDR2 is SAAADI. CDR3 length equals 14 residues. The CDR3 sequence is CASIGSLLSYEQYF. The CDR3 DNA reads TGCGCCAGCATTGGGTCCCTCCTCTCCTACGAGCAGTACTTC.

The V call is TRBV5-4, the J call TRBJ1-1; 9 bases line up with TRBD1. The CDR3 has 15 amino acids. With 4 bases clipped from V and 1 base from J, the junction kept 5 bases outside the gene matches. Germline V CDR1 and CDR2: SGHNT, YYREEE (reference sequence). CDR3 loop: CASSPSQGANTEAFF. The CDR3 DNA sequence: TGTGCCAGCAGCCCCTCACAGGGGGCGAACACTGAAGCTTTCTTT.